The clone carrying this T cell receptor (beta chain) has more than one count but fewer than ten. Its antigen remains unidentified. V was pared by 8 bases and J by 2 bases, with 19 bases between. Germline lookup yields CDR1 MNHEY and CDR2 SVGEGT. This CDR3 spans 15 amino acids. This entry is derived from a study of T-cell memory formation after mild COVID-19. Broader study findings: Later expanders leaned CD4+, whereas day 15 to 85 contracting clones were balanced CD4/CD8. Detection of some responders pre-infection suggested pre-existing cross-reactive memory T cells participated. CD4+ clones that contracted lay mainly in CM and EM; CD8+ ones lay in EMRA.

TCRdb reprocessed the 5' RACE reads with MiXCR, giving one entry per CDR3 protein. The table includes hundreds of thousands of distinct CDR3 sequences, about a fifth detected once. The sample taken for sequencing was PBMCs or a T cell subset sorted from them (not recorded which). The V call is TRBV6-2 or TRBV6-3, the J call TRBJ2-7, with a weak D call TRBD1 (6 bases). This receptor was obtained from an adult woman who had mild COVID-19 (a few samples of this study predate the infection). Cell type and time point are not known. CDR3 sequence (DNA): TGTGCCAGCCGCTCCCCCGGGGACAAGCCCTACGAGCAGTACTTC. Protein: CASRSPGDKPYEQYF.